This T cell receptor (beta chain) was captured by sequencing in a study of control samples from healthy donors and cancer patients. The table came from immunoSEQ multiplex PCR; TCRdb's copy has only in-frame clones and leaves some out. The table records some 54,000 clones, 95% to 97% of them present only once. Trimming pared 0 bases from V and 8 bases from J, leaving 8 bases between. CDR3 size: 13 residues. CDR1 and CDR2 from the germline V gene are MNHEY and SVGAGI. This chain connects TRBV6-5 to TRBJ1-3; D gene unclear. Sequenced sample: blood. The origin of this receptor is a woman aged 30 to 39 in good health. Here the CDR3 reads CASSYSQVDTIYF. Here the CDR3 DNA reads TGTGCCAGCAGTTACTCTCAGGTGGACACCATATATTTT.